This T cell receptor (beta chain) stems from a study of blood T cells in healthy people across ages. V was shortened by 0 bases and J by 7 bases, with 13 bases between the two germline ends. Germline V CDR1 and CDR2: LGHDT, YNNKEL (reference sequence). The CDR3 spans 15 residues. The authors ran a second PCR of about 7 to 11 cycles using a sample-barcoded 5' primer and a J-beta primer mix. TCRdb fed the 5' RACE reads into MiXCR, producing one record per CDR3 protein. The sample has roughly 2 million distinct CDR3 sequences, about 49% seen once. The V gene is TRBV3-1, the J gene TRBJ2-1, with D unresolved. Sequences were obtained from blood. The receptor comes from a woman in her 40s in good health. CDR3 sequence: CASSQDSSVENEQFF. The CDR3 DNA follows: TGTGCCAGCAGCCAAGATAGTTCGGTAGAAAATGAGCAGTTCTTC.